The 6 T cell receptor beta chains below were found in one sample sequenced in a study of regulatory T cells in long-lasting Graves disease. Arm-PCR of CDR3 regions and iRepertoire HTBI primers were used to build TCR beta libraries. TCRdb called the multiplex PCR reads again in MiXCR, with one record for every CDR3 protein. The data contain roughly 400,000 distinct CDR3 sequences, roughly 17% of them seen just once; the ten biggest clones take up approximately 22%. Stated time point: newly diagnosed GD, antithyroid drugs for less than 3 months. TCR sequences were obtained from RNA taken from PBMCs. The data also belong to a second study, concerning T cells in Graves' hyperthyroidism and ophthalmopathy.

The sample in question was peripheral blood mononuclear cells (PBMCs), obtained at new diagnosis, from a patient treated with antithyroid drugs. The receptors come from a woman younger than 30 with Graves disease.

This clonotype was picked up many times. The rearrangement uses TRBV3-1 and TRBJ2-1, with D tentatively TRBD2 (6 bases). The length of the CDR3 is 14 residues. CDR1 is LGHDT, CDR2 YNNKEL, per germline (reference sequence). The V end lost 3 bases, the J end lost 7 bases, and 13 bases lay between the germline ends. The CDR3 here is CASSHRRERNEQFF. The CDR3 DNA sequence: TGTGCCAGCAGCCATCGCCGGGAGAGGAATGAGCAGTTCTTC.

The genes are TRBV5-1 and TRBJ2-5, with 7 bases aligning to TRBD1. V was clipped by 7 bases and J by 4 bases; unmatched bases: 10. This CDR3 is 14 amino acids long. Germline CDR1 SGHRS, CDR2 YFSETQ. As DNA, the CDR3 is TGCGCCAGCGGACCGGACAGGTCGGGAGAGACCCAGTACTTC. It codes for CASGPDRSGETQYF.

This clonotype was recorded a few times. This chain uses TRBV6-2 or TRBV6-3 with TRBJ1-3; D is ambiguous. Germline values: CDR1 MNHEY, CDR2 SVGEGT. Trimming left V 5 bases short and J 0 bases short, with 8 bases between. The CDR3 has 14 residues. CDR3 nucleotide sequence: TGTGCCAGCAGTATAACCATCTCTGGAAACACCATATATTTT. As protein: CASSITISGNTIYF.

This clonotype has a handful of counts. CDR3 amino acids: CAISESRTGTSGELFF. The DNA for the CDR3 is TGTGCCATCAGTGAGTCCAGGACAGGGACGAGCGGGGAGCTGTTTTTT. The chain links TRBV10-3 to TRBJ2-2, with TRBD1 matching 8 bases. Germline V lookup: CDR1 ENHRY, CDR2 SYGVKD. The length of the CDR3 is 16 residues. Losses at the gene ends were 0 bases for V and 7 bases for J; bases not matched to a gene: 7.

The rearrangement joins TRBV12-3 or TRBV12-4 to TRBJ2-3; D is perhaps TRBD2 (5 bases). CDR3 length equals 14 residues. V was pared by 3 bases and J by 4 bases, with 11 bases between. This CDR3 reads CASSFQLVADTQYF. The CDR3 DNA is TGTGCCAGCAGTTTCCAACTAGTAGCAGATACGCAGTATTTT.

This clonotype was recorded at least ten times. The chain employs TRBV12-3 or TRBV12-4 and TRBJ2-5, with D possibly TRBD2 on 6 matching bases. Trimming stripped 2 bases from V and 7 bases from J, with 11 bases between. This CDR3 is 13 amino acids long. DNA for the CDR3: TGTGCCAGCAGTTTAAGGCGGGAAGGGACCCAGTACTTC. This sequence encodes CASSLRREGTQYF.